This entry lists 19 T cell receptor beta chains sequenced from one sample in a study of T cell responses to AZD1222 COVID-19 vaccine. Clones were sequenced by immunoSEQ multiplex PCR, and TCRdb holds only the in-frame ones, with some missing. The sample has more than 250,000 clones, 85% to 95% seen once. This sample comprised peripheral blood, obtained on day 0 of AZD1222 vaccination. These receptors originate from an adult in good health.

The CDR3 loop reads CASTPPGPLYTF. Written as DNA, the CDR3 is TGTGCCAGCACCCCCCCAGGCCCACTTTACACCTTC. V usage is TRBV12-3 or TRBV12-4 and J usage is TRBJ1-2; D remains unclear. The CDR3 consists of 12 residues. The V gene lost 7 bases and the J gene lost 11 bases, with 17 bases spanning the gap.

The V gene is TRBV20-1, the J gene TRBJ1-3; D not resolved. CDR3 length equals 11 residues. Trimming took off 4 bases at V and 3 bases at J, with 4 bases between the two ends. Germline CDR1 and CDR2: DFQATT and SNEGSKA (reference sequence). CDR3 loop: CSAKFGNTIYF. The CDR3 DNA sequence: TGCAGTGCTAAGTTTGGAAACACCATATATTTT.

V gene TRBV9 combines with J gene TRBJ1-2, with TRBD1 as a possible D gene (6 bases). The V and J ends lost 0 bases and 7 bases respectively, with 13 bases between them. This CDR3 comprises 14 residues. The germline V gene encodes CDR1 SGDLS and CDR2 YYNGEE. The CDR3 sequence is CASSVAPRGRGYTF. CDR3 in DNA: TGTGCCAGCAGCGTAGCTCCCAGGGGTCGTGGCTACACCTTC.

This sequence joins TRBV28 and TRBJ1-2; no definite D call. V was clipped by 7 bases and J by 0 bases, with 6 bases between them. This CDR3 is built from 12 residues. CDR1 is MDHEN, CDR2 SYDVKM, per germline. The CDR3, as DNA: TGTGCCAGCACCACATCTAACTATGGCTACACCTTC. Amino acid sequence: CASTTSNYGYTF.

The chain combines TRBV5-1 with TRBJ1-1; 8 bases are a match to TRBD1. V lost 0 bases and J lost 0; bases outside the gene matches: 1. Germline CDR1 and CDR2: SGHRS and YFSETQ. CDR3 length: 15 amino acids. The CDR3 coding sequence is TGCGCCAGCAGCTTGGGACAGGGGCTGAACACTGAAGCTTTCTTT. The encoded protein is CASSLGQGLNTEAFF. The variable domain in full, completed from reference TRBV5-1 and TRBJ1-1, reads KAGVTQTPRYLIKTRGQQVTLSCSPISGHRSVSWYQQTPGQGLQFLFEYFSETQRNKGNFPGRFSGRQFSNSRSEMNVSTLELGDSALYLCASSLGQGLNTEAFFGQGTRLTVV.

This sequence joins TRBV5-5 and TRBJ2-7; no reliable D call. There are 14 residues in the CDR3. V dropped 5 bases and J dropped 7 bases, with 19 bases sitting between them. Germline CDR1 SGHKS, CDR2 YYEKEE (reference sequence). CDR3 DNA sequence: TGTGCCAGCAGTGGCGGTGGGCACGGTGGGGAGCAGTACTTC. It is translated as CASSGGGHGGEQYF.

The table lists this clone with a count of one. This sequence joins TRBV27 and TRBJ2-7; D is unclear. Germline assignment: CDR1 MNHEY and CDR2 SMNVEV (reference sequence). This CDR3 is 13 amino acids long. Trimming took off 0 bases at V and 3 bases at J, with 6 bases between the two ends. This CDR3 is CASSLSSYYEQYF. CDR3 sequence (DNA): TGTGCCAGCAGTTTATCCTCCTACTACGAGCAGTACTTC.

The V and J genes are TRBV27 and TRBJ2-5; D remains unclear. Trimming removed 2 bases from V and 3 bases from J, with 10 bases in between. The CDR3 consists of 14 residues. Per the germline V gene, CDR1 is MNHEY and CDR2 is SMNVEV (reference sequence). CDR3 DNA: TGTGCCAGCAGTTTAAGATTCAAAGAAGAGACCCAGTACTTC. Amino acids: CASSLRFKEETQYF.

The chain links TRBV7-3 to TRBJ2-6; TRBD2 might be the D (5 bases). V lost 1 base, J lost 2 bases, and 9 bases lay in between. Per the germline V gene, CDR1 is SGHTA and CDR2 is FQGTGA. The length of the CDR3 is 16 residues. This CDR3 reads CASSLRSGTGANVLTF. Here the CDR3 DNA reads TGTGCCAGCAGCTTAAGGTCCGGGACTGGGGCCAACGTCCTGACTTTC. The complete variable domain, with remaining parts taken from reference TRBV7-3 and TRBJ2-6, reads GAGVSQTPSNKVTEKGKYVELRCDPISGHTALYWYRQSLGQGPEFLIYFQGTGAADDSGLPNDRFFAVRPEGSVSTLKIQRTERGDSAVYLCASSLRSGTGANVLTFGAGSRLTVL.

V gene TRBV10-2 combines with J gene TRBJ2-1; D not resolved. CDR1 WSHSY and CDR2 SAAADI come from the germline V gene. This CDR3 is 13 amino acids long. Trimming removed 6 bases at V and 0 bases at J, with 6 bases between. This CDR3 reads CASSKSSYNEQFF. The CDR3 coding sequence is TGCGCCAGCAGCAAGAGCTCCTACAATGAGCAGTTCTTC.

V usage is TRBV10-2 and J usage is TRBJ1-4; TRBD1 agrees at 7 bases. The J segment lost 1 base and the V segment lost 4 bases, leaving 6 bases of the junction unmatched. The CDR3 runs 16 residues. In germline, CDR1 is WSHSY, CDR2 SAAADI. The CDR3 here is CASSVLRQGTNEKLFF. CDR3 nucleotide sequence: TGCGCCAGCAGTGTCCTGAGACAGGGAACTAATGAAAAACTGTTTTTT.

This clone showed up just a few times. The rearrangement links TRBV19 to TRBJ1-3; 7 nucleotides align to TRBD1. This CDR3 comprises 15 residues. V lost 4 bases, J lost 0 bases, and 3 bases stayed unmatched. Germline CDR1 reads LNHDA; CDR2 reads SQIVND (reference sequence). CDR3 sequence (DNA): TGTGCCAGTAGTACTGGGACAGCCTCTGGAAACACCATATATTTT. Encoded protein: CASSTGTASGNTIYF. The variable domain in full, completed from reference TRBV19 and TRBJ1-3, reads DGGITQSPKYLFRKEGQNVTLSCEQNLNHDAMYWYRQDPGQGLRLIYYSQIVNDFQKGDIAEGYSVSREKKESFPLTVTSAQKNPTAFYLCASSTGTASGNTIYFGEGSWLTVV.

The V gene is TRBV18, the J gene TRBJ1-6; TRBD1 aligns across 7 bases. This CDR3 has 14 amino acids. V lost 5 bases and J lost 5; bases outside the gene matches: 3. Germline lookup yields CDR1 KGHSH and CDR2 LQKENI. CDR3 region: CASSAGQNNSPLHF. As DNA, the CDR3 is TGTGCCAGCTCAGCGGGACAGAATAATTCACCCCTCCACTTT.

Written as DNA, the CDR3 is TGCGCCAGCAGCCAAGATGAGGTTGGGACTGAAGCTTTCTTT. It translates to CASSQDEVGTEAFF. The rearrangement links TRBV4-3 to TRBJ1-1; no definite D call. CDR1 is LGHNA and CDR2 is YSLEER in the germline V gene. The CDR3 spans 14 residues. Deletions cut 0 bases from V and 5 bases from J, with 10 bases between.

The chain uses TRBV9 and TRBJ2-2; 10 nucleotides match TRBD2. This CDR3 comprises 15 residues. After removal of 3 bases from V and 4 bases from J, the junction contained 3 bases not matched to a gene. Germline V lookup: CDR1 SGDLS, CDR2 YYNGEE. CDR3 bases: TGTGCCAGCAGCGGTTTAGCGGGAGGCACCGGGGAGCTGTTTTTT. Its translation: CASSGLAGGTGELFF.

The rearrangement joins TRBV5-5 to TRBJ1-6, with TRBD1 as a possible D gene (5 bases). CDR1 and CDR2 from the germline V gene are SGHKS and YYEKEE (reference sequence). Trimming cost V 0 bases and J 4 bases, with 11 bases left between them. The CDR3 runs to 16 residues. The CDR3 sequence is CASSLGLGVYNSPLHF. The CDR3 nucleotides read TGTGCCAGCAGCTTGGGGTTAGGGGTTTATAATTCACCCCTCCACTTT.

The chain is built from TRBV30 and TRBJ1-3; D remains unclear. Trimming took 4 bases from V and 3 from J, leaving 1 base between them. Germline values: CDR1 GTSNPN, CDR2 SVGIG (reference sequence). CDR3 length: 10 residues. CDR3 nucleotide sequence: TGTGCCTGGATTGGAAACACCATATATTTT. Its protein is CAWIGNTIYF. The full variable domain, completed using reference TRBV30 and TRBJ1-3, is SQTIHQWPATLVQPVGSPLSLECTVEGTSNPNLYWYRQAAGRGLQLLFYSVGIGQISSEVPQNLSASRPQDRQFILSSKKLLLSDSGFYLCAWIGNTIYFGEGSWLTVV.

V usage is TRBV7-9 and J usage is TRBJ2-1, with 7 bases aligning to TRBD1. The CDR3 spans 16 residues. Germline CDR1 SEHNR, CDR2 FQNEAQ (reference sequence). V trimming: 3 bases; J trimming: 4 bases; junction bases outside the gene matches: 9. CDR3 amino acids: CASSLYKGGFYNEQFF. The CDR3 DNA reads as TGTGCCAGCAGCTTGTATAAAGGGGGCTTTTACAATGAGCAGTTCTTC.

This chain connects TRBV7-9 to TRBJ2-7, with 10 nucleotides matching TRBD2. V dropped 5 bases and J dropped 5; count of bases not matched to a gene: 9. Per germline, CDR1 SEHNR and CDR2 FQNEAQ (reference sequence). The CDR3 totals 15 residues. The CDR3 nucleotides read TGTGCCAGCAGCCCCCCCGGGCTAGCGGGGGACGAGCAGTACTTC. Encoded protein: CASSPPGLAGDEQYF.